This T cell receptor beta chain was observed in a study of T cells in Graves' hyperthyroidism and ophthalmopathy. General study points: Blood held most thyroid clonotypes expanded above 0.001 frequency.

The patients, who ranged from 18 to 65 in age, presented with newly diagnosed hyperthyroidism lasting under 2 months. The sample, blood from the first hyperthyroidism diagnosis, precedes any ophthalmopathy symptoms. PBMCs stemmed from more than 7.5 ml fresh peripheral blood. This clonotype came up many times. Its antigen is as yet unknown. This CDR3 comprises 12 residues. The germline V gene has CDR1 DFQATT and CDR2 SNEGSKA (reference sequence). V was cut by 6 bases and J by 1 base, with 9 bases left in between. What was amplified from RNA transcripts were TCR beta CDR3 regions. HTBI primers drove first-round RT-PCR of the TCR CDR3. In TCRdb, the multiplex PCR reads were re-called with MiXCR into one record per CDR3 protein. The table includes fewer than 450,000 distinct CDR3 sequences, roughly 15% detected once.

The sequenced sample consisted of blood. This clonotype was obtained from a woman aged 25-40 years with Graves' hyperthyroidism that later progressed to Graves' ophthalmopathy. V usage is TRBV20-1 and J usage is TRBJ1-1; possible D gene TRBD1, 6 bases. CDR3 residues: CSAKGGNTEAFF. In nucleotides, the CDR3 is TGCAGTGCAAAGGGGGGGAACACTGAAGCTTTCTTT.